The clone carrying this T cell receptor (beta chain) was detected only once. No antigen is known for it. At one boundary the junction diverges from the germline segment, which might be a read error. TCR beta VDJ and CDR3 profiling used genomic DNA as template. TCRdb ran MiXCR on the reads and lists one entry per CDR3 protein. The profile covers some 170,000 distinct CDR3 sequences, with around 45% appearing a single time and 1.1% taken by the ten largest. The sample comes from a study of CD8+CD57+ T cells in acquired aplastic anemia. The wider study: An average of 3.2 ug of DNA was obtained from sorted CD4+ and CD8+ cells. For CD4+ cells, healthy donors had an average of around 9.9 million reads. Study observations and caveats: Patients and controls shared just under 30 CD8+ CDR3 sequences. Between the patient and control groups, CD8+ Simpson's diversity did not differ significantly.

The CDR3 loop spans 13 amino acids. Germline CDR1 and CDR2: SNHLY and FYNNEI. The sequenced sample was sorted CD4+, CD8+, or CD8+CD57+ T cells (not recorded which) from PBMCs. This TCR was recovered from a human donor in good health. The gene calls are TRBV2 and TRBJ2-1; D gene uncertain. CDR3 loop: CASCDPNYNKQFF. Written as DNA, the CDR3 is TGTGCCAGCTGCGACCCTAACTACAATAAGCAGTTCTTC.